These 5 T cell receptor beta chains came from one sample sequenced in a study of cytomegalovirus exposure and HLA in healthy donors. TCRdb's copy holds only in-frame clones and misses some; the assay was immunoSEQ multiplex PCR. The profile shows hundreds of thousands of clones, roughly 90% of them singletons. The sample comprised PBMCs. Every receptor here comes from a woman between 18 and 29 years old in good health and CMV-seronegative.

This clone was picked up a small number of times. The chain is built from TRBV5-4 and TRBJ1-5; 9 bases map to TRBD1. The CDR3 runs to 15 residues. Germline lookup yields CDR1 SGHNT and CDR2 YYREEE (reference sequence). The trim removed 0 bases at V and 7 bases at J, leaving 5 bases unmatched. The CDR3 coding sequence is TGTGCCAGCAGCTTGGGGGGGACAGGGAACCAGCCCCAGCATTTT. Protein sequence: CASSLGGTGNQPQHF.

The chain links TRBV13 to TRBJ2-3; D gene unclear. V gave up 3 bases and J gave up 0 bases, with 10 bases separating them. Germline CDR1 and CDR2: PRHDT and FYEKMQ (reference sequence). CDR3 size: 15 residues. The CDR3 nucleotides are TGTGCCAGCAGCTTCGAGAAGATAAGCACAGATACGCAGTATTTT. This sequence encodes CASSFEKISTDTQYF. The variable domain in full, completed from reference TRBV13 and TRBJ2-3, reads AAGVIQSPRHLIKEKRETATLKCYPIPRHDTVYWYQQGPGQDPQFLISFYEKMQSDKGSIPDRFSAQQFSDYHSELNMSSLELGDSALYFCASSFEKISTDTQYFGPGTRLTVL.

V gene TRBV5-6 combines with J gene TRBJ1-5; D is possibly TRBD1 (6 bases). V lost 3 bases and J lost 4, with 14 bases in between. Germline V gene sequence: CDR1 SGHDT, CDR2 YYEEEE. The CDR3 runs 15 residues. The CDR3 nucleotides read TGTGCCAGCAGCTCTAGACAGGACCCAAATCAGCCCCAGCATTTT. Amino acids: CASSSRQDPNQPQHF.

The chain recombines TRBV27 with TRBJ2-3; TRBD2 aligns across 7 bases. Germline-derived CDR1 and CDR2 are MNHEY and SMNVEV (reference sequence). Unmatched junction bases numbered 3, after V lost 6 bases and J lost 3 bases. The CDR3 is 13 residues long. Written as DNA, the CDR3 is TGTGCCAGCAGGGGACTAAGAACAGATACGCAGTATTTT. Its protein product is CASRGLRTDTQYF.

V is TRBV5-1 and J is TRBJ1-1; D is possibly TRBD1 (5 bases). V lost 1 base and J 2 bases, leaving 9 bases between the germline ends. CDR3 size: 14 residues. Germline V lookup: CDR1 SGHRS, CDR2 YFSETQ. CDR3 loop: CASSLRTLNTEAFF. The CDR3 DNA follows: TGCGCCAGCAGCTTGAGGACACTAAACACTGAAGCTTTCTTT.